Below are 5 T cell receptor beta chains sequenced from a single sample in a study of blood T cell repertoires in COVID-19. Generated by immunoSEQ multiplex PCR, the TCRdb table keeps only in-frame clones and is missing some. This repertoire shows 300,000 to 450,000 clones, around 87% found once; its top ten account for around 2%. What was sequenced was PBMCs or T cells enriched from blood (not recorded which). Receptor source: a man in his forties or fifties in a cohort exposed to, infected with or recovered from COVID-19 (not recorded which).

Details on this clone: The identical CDR3 is also encoded by other nucleotide sequences in the sample. In DNA form, the CDR3 reads TGTGCCACCAGTGATCCATACAATGAGCAGTTCTTC. Translation: CATSDPYNEQFF. The chain couples TRBV24-1 to TRBJ2-1; D unclear. The CDR3 contains 12 residues. Germline CDR1 KGHDR, CDR2 SFDVKD. V was shortened by 3 bases and J by 4 bases, with 3 bases between the two germline ends.

This clone was seen once. This sequence joins TRBV2 and TRBJ2-7, with 8 positions matching TRBD2. Germline trimming cut 6 bases from V and 5 bases from J; bases unmatched to any gene: 15. The germline CDR1 and CDR2 sequences are SNHLY and FYNNEI. The CDR3 has 16 residues. The CDR3 spells CASSSSVGTSLHEQYF. The DNA of the CDR3 is TGTGCCAGCAGCTCCAGCGTGGGGACTAGTCTCCACGAGCAGTACTTC.

The chain uses TRBV28 and TRBJ1-6; D remains unclear. The CDR3 contains 14 residues. Germline V gives CDR1 MDHEN, CDR2 SYDVKM. Deletions cut 2 bases from V and 10 bases from J, with 12 bases between. DNA of the CDR3: TGTGCCAGCAGTTTACCCGGGAGCGGATCACCCCTCCACTTT. Its protein is CASSLPGSGSPLHF.

CDR3 in DNA: TGCGCCAGCAGCTCGGGACAAGCTCTGACCGGGGAGCTGTTTTTT. Protein product: CASSSGQALTGELFF. This chain uses TRBV10-1 with TRBJ2-2, with a weak D call TRBD1 (6 bases). Germline V gene data show CDR1 as WNHNN and CDR2 as SYGVQD (reference sequence). Trimming shortened V by 6 bases and J by 5 bases, and 16 bases separated the two germline ends. This CDR3 comprises 15 residues.

This rearrangement joins TRBV28 to TRBJ2-1; 7 positions match TRBD2. With 2 bases clipped from V and 2 bases from J, the junction kept 3 bases outside the gene matches. The germline CDR1 and CDR2 sequences are MDHEN and SYDVKM. The CDR3 contains 15 residues. Here the CDR3 reads CASSLLAEAYNEQFF. CDR3 in DNA: TGTGCCAGCAGTTTACTAGCGGAGGCCTACAATGAGCAGTTCTTC. The variable domain in full, with the rest retrieved from reference TRBV28 and TRBJ2-1, is DVKVTQSSRYLVKRTGEKVFLECVQDMDHENMFWYRQDPGLGLRLIYFSYDVKMKEKGDIPEGYSVSREKKERFSLILESASTNQTSMYLCASSLLAEAYNEQFFGPGTRLTVL.